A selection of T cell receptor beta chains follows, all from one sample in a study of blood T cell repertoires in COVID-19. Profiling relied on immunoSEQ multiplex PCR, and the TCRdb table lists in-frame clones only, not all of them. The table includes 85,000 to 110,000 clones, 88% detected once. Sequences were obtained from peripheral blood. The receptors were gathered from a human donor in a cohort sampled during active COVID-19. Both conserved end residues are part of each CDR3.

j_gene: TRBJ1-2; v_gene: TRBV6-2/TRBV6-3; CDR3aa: CASSWTAEGYTF
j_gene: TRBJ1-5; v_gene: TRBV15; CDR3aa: CATSIEWPQHF
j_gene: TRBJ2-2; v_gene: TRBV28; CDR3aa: CASSSRGAQWSGELFF
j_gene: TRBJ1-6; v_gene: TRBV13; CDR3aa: CASSLTGSSYNSPLHF
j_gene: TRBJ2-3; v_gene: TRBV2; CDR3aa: CASRRTSGGFTDTQYF
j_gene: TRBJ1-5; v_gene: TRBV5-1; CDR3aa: CASSRDRVKPQHF
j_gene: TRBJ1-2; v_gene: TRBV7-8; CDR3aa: CASSLALAGPNYGYTF
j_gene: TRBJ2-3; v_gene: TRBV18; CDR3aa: CASSPIKLAGNTDTQYF
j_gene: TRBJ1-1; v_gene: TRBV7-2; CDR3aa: CASSLRGGQTEAFF
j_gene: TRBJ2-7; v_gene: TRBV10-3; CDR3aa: CAIAGTSPHEQYF
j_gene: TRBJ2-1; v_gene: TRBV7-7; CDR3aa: CASSLGAGAPEGEQFF